This T cell receptor (beta chain) is from a study of CD8 T cells in Susac syndrome. The RNA input was about 0.5 to 1 ug, and it was reverse transcribed with random hexamers. Coverage of TCR beta CDR3 amplification by immunoSEQ multiplex PCR extended to 54 Vbeta and 13 Jbeta. MiXCR, run by TCRdb on the immunoSEQ multiplex PCR reads, gives a single entry per CDR3 protein. Of 80,000 or so distinct CDR3 sequences listed, about 94% are singletons. CD8+ and CD4+ T cells from blood underwent TCR beta sequencing. Healthy donors were controls matched for age and sex. Through negative isolation, CD4+ and CD8+ T cells were obtained, while TEMRA cells were enriched using FACS. This CDR3 spans 15 amino acids. Germline lookup yields CDR1 MGHRA and CDR2 YSYEKL. V lost 0 bases and J lost 5, with 11 bases in between.

The chain employs TRBV4-1 and TRBJ1-5, with D possibly matching TRBD1 (6 bases). The sequence came from a human donor in good health. Material: CD8+ T cells from PBMCs. This CDR3 reads CASSQERGGHQPQHF. DNA for the CDR3: TGCGCCAGCAGCCAAGAAAGGGGGGGGCATCAGCCCCAGCATTTT.